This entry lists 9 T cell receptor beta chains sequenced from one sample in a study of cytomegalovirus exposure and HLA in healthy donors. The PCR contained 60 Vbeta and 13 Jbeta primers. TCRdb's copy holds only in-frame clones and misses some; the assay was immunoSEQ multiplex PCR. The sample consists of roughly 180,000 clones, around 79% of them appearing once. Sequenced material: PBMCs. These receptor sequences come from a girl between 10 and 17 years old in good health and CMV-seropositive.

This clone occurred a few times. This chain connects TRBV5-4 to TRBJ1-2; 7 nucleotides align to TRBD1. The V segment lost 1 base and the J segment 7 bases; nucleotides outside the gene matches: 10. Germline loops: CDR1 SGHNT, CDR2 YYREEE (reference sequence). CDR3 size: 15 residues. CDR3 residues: CASSLTGVALSGYTF. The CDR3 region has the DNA TGTGCCAGCAGCTTGACAGGGGTGGCCTTGTCTGGCTACACCTTC.

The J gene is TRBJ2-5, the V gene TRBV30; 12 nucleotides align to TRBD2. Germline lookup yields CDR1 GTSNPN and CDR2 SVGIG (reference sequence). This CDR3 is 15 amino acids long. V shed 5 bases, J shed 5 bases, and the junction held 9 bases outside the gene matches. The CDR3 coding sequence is TGTGCCTGGGATACCCTAGCGGGGGGGCGGGAGACCCAGTACTTC. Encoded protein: CAWDTLAGGRETQYF.

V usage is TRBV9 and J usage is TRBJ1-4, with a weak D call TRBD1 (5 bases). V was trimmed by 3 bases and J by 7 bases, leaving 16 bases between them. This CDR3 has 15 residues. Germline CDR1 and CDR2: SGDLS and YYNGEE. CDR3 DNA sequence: TGTGCCAGCAGCGCCTGGGCCGGGGGGGGTGAAAAACTGTTTTTT. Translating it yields CASSAWAGGGEKLFF.

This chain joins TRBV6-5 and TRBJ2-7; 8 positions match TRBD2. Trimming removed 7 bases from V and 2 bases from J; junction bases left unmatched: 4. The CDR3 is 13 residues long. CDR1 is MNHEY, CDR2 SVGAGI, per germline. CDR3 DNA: TGTGCCAGCACCCCGGGACTAGCCTACGAGCAGTACTTC. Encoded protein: CASTPGLAYEQYF.

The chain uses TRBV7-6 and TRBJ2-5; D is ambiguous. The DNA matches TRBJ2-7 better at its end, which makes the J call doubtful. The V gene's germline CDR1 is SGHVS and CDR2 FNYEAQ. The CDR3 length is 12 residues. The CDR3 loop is CASSSAPSEQYF. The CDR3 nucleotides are TGTGCCAGCAGCTCAGCTCCTTCCGAGCAGTACTTC.

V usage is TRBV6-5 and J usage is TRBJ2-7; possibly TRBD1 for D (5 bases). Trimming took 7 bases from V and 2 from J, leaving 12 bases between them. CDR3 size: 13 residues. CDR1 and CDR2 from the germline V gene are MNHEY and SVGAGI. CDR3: CASTSTDTYEQYF. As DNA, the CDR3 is TGTGCCAGCACCTCGACAGATACCTACGAGCAGTACTTC.

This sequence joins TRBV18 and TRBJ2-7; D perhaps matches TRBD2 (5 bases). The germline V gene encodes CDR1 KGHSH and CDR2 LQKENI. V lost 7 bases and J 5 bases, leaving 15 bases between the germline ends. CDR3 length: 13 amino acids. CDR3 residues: CASLGGPMDEQYF. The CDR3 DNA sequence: TGTGCCAGCTTGGGCGGGCCTATGGACGAGCAGTACTTC.

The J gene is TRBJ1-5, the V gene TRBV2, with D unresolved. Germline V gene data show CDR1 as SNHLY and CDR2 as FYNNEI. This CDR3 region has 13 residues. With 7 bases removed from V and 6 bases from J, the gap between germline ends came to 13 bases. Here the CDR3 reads CASIREGGQPQHF. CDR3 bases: TGTGCCAGCATTCGAGAGGGAGGTCAGCCCCAGCATTTT.

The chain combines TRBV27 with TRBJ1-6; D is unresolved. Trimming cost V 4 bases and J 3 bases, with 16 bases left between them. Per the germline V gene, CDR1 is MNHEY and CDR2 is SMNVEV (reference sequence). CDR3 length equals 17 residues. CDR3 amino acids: CASSSPRWGVYNSPLHF. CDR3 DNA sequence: TGTGCCAGCAGTTCTCCCCGTTGGGGAGTCTATAATTCACCCCTCCACTTT.